This is a list of T cell receptor beta chains from one sample in a study of PD-1 blockade in classical Hodgkin lymphoma. Sequenced by immunoSEQ multiplex PCR; TCRdb stores in-frame clones only, minus some. The profile shows approximately 59,000 clones, around 93% of them singletons. Sequencing used peripheral blood mononuclear cells (PBMCs), obtained before the second cycle of nivolumab. The receptors here all came from a human donor with classical Hodgkin lymphoma. The CDR3 runs from the conserved cysteine through the conserved F or W. The D gene is left open where the match is weak. Not every row has a clone size; where given, it reads once, few, many or a size class.

J: TRBJ2-5
D: TRBD1
V: TRBV2
size: -
CDR3: CASSPTGTGRDGTQYF
DNA: TGTGCCAGCAGCCCAACCGGGACAGGGAGGGACGGGACCCAGTACTTC

J: TRBJ2-2
D: -
V: TRBV5-1
size: -
CDR3: CASSLAFKNTGELFF
DNA: TGCGCCAGCAGCTTGGCCTTCAAGAACACCGGGGAGCTGTTTTTT

J: TRBJ2-5
D: TRBD1
V: TRBV7-6
size: -
CDR3: CASSPGQGGTQETQYF
DNA: TGTGCCAGCAGCCCTGGACAGGGGGGAACTCAAGAGACCCAGTACTTC

J: TRBJ2-5
D: -
V: TRBV9
size: -
CDR3: CASSVDPRRGVETQYF
DNA: TGTGCCAGCAGCGTAGACCCCCGGCGGGGCGTGGAGACCCAGTACTTC

J: TRBJ2-5
D: -
V: TRBV11-2
size: -
CDR3: CASSFARGETQYF
DNA: TGTGCCAGCAGCTTCGCGCGGGGCGAGACCCAGTACTTC

J: TRBJ2-2
D: -
V: TRBV27
size: -
CDR3: CASSTMTVNTGELFF
DNA: TGTGCCAGCAGTACAATGACAGTGAACACCGGGGAGCTGTTTTTT

J: TRBJ2-7
D: TRBD1
V: TRBV7-8
size: -
CDR3: CASSQGQGPYEQYF
DNA: TGTGCCAGCAGCCAGGGACAGGGACCCTACGAGCAGTACTTC

J: TRBJ1-5
D: -
V: TRBV27
size: -
CDR3: CASSFGEGQPQHF
DNA: TGTGCCAGCAGTTTTGGGGAGGGCCAGCCCCAGCATTTT

J: TRBJ1-5
D: -
V: TRBV7-9
size: -
CDR3: CASSRAGPDNQPQHF
DNA: TGTGCCAGCAGTCGAGCAGGTCCAGACAATCAGCCCCAGCATTTT

J: TRBJ2-5
D: -
V: TRBV11-2
size: -
CDR3: CASSPLGTQYF
DNA: TGTGCCAGCAGCCCCCTGGGGACCCAGTACTTC

J: TRBJ2-2
D: -
V: TRBV27
size: -
CDR3: CASSDTGELFF
DNA: TGTGCCAGCAGTGACACCGGGGAGCTGTTTTTT

J: TRBJ2-7
D: TRBD1
V: TRBV7-6
size: -
CDR3: CASSSSYITGGPYYEQYF
DNA: TGTGCCAGCAGCTCGTCTTATATCACAGGGGGCCCCTACTACGAGCAGTACTTC

J: TRBJ2-7
D: TRBD2
V: TRBV7-9
size: -
CDR3: CASTQMWGREDEQYF
DNA: TGTGCCAGCACCCAAATGTGGGGGAGGGAGGACGAGCAGTACTTC

J: TRBJ2-1
D: -
V: TRBV25-1
size: -
CDR3: CASSEFRYGPSYNEQFF
DNA: TGTGCCAGCAGTGAATTTCGTTATGGACCCTCCTACAATGAGCAGTTCTTC

J: TRBJ1-2
D: TRBD1
V: TRBV11-2
size: -
CDR3: CASSSPDRGRGGYTF
DNA: TGTGCCAGCAGCTCCCCCGACAGGGGGAGGGGAGGCTACACCTTC

J: TRBJ1-4
D: -
V: TRBV29-1
size: -
CDR3: CSVIQGTNEKLFF
DNA: TGCAGCGTCATACAGGGTACTAATGAAAAACTGTTTTTT

J: TRBJ1-2
D: TRBD1
V: TRBV7-3
size: few
CDR3: CASSEAGGSGYTF
DNA: TGTGCCAGCAGCGAGGCAGGGGGCTCTGGCTACACCTTC

J: TRBJ2-1
D: TRBD2
V: TRBV5-8
size: once
CDR3: CASSLSLIGGLAYNEQFF
DNA: TGTGCCAGCAGCTTGTCCTTGATTGGGGGACTAGCGTACAATGAGCAGTTCTTC

J: TRBJ2-1
D: TRBD2
V: TRBV30
size: -
CDR3: CAGTSGYNEQFF
DNA: TGTGCCGGGACTAGCGGCTACAATGAGCAGTTCTTC

J: TRBJ1-1
D: -
V: TRBV19
size: once
CDR3: CASSIYLQDNTEAFF
DNA: TGTGCCAGTAGTATATACCTACAGGATAACACTGAAGCTTTCTTT

J: TRBJ2-1
D: -
V: TRBV30
size: -
CDR3: CAWSVGLSVVTGDEQFF
DNA: TGTGCCTGGAGTGTAGGTCTATCGGTCGTCACGGGCGATGAGCAGTTCTTC